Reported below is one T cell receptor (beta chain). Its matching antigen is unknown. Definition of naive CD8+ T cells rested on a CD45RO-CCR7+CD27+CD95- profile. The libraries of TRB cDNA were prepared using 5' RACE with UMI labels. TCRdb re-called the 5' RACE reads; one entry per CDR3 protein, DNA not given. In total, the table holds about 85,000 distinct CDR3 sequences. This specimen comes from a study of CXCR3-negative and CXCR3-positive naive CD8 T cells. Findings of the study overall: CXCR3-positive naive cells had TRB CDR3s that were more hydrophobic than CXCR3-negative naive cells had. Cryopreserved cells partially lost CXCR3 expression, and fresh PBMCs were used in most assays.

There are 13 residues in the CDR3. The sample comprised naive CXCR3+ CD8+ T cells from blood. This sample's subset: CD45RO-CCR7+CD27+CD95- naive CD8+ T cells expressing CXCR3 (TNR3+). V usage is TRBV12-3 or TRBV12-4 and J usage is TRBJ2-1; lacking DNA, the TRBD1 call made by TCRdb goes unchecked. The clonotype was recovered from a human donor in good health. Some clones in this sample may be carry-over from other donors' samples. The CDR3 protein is CASSLLSPGEQFF.